This T cell receptor beta chain was profiled in a study of identical twins. The CDR3 loop spans 14 amino acids. The germline CDR1 and CDR2 sequences are MDHEN and SYDVKM. Trimming at V came to 10 bases and at J to 5 bases, leaving 10 bases not matched to a gene. It was template switching that added a universal primer site, and there were unique molecular identifiers on the cDNA. TCRdb re-called the 5' RACE reads through MiXCR, storing one row per CDR3 protein. The repertoire holds 1.5 million to 2 million distinct CDR3 sequences, with 25% to 35% as singletons. The sequence was collected from a newborn girl in good health. The sequenced sample consisted of cord blood. The rearrangement uses TRBV28 and TRBJ2-5; 10 bases are shared with TRBD2. CDR3 region: CATVSGRLWETQYF. CDR3 DNA sequence: TGTGCCACGGTTAGCGGGAGGTTGTGGGAGACCCAGTACTTC.